This T cell receptor beta chain was captured in a study of T cell responses to AZD1222 COVID-19 vaccine. Some clones are missing from TCRdb's copy, which holds only in-frame ones; the method was immunoSEQ multiplex PCR. The top ten hold just over 7% of the sample, which has 95,000 to 150,000 clones, about nine tenths seen once. Trimming removed 0 bases from V and 4 bases from J, with 8 bases in between. The V gene's germline CDR1 is SGHKS and CDR2 YYEKEE (reference sequence). The CDR3 covers 14 residues. The source of this sequence is an adult in good health. The V call is TRBV5-5, the J call TRBJ1-5; no definite D call. The input for sequencing was peripheral blood, taken on day 0 of AZD1222 vaccination. Written as DNA, the CDR3 is TGTGCCAGCAGCTTGGCGGGCGGGAATCAGCCCCAGCATTTT. Translation gives CASSLAGGNQPQHF.